The 10 T cell receptor beta chains given below trace back to one sample, sequenced in a study of OX40 agonist ivuxolimab in advanced cancers. TCRdb keeps only in-frame clones here, not all; method: immunoSEQ multiplex PCR. Among 45,000 to 65,000 clones, about 87% were seen once, and the ten largest hold 1.8%. The source material was CD4+ or CD8+ T cells sorted from blood, sampled in a trial of the OX40 agonist ivuxolimab. These receptors all stem from an adult with an advanced solid tumor such as melanoma, head and neck, liver or kidney cancer.

The chain joins TRBV11-1 to TRBJ2-3; 7 nucleotides match TRBD1. The CDR3 has 16 residues. Trimming removed 5 bases from V and 1 base from J; junction bases left unmatched: 9. Germline lookup yields CDR1 SGHAT and CDR2 FQDESV (reference sequence). The CDR3 is CASSLWTGEGTDTQYF. CDR3 in DNA: TGTGCCAGCAGCCTCTGGACAGGAGAAGGCACAGATACGCAGTATTTT.

This clone was seen just once. The chain has TRBV25-1 and TRBJ2-7, with unresolved D. From germline, CDR1 is MGHDK and CDR2 SYGVNS. The CDR3 covers 15 residues. Trimming shortened V by 1 base and J by 0 bases, and 10 bases separated the two germline ends. The DNA of the CDR3 is TGTGCCAGCAGTGAATTCGGCACCCGCTCCTACGAGCAGTACTTC. Its translation is CASSEFGTRSYEQYF.

This clone was found once. This chain joins TRBV10-1 and TRBJ2-4; D is perhaps TRBD1 (5 bases). This CDR3 has 15 amino acids. CDR1 WNHNN and CDR2 SYGVQD come from the germline V gene (reference sequence). V was cut by 3 bases and J by 7 bases, with 16 bases left in between. CDR3 amino acids: CASSEGQGVRNIQYF. CDR3 DNA sequence: TGCGCCAGCAGTGAAGGCCAGGGTGTACGGAACATTCAGTACTTC.

The CDR3 here is CAWSGHASYEQYF. In DNA, the CDR3 is TGTGCCTGGAGTGGTCACGCCTCCTACGAGCAGTACTTC. The chain couples TRBV30 to TRBJ2-7; D not certain. Germline V gene lookup returns CDR1 GTSNPN and CDR2 SVGIG (reference sequence). V was clipped by 1 base and J by 0 bases, with 7 bases between them. The CDR3 totals 13 residues.

The V gene is TRBV5-1, the J gene TRBJ2-1; 9 nucleotides line up with TRBD2. Trimming removed 0 bases from V and 8 bases from J; junction bases left unmatched: 3. The V gene's germline CDR1 is SGHRS and CDR2 YFSETQ. The CDR3 contains 14 residues. The CDR3 bases are TGCGCCAGCAGCTTGGTAGCGGGAGAGGATGAGCAGTTCTTC. It yields the protein CASSLVAGEDEQFF. Based on the CDR3 plus reference TRBV5-1 and TRBJ2-1, the full variable domain is KAGVTQTPRYLIKTRGQQVTLSCSPISGHRSVSWYQQTPGQGLQFLFEYFSETQRNKGNFPGRFSGRQFSNSRSEMNVSTLELGDSALYLCASSLVAGEDEQFFGPGTRLTVL.

The rearrangement joins TRBV5-8 to TRBJ2-2; D is possibly TRBD2 (6 bases). The CDR3 contains 16 residues. The germline CDR1 and CDR2 sequences are SGHTS and YDEGEE. V lost 1 base, J lost 4 bases, and 14 bases lay in between. CDR3 residues: CASSLLIADFTGELFF. CDR3 nucleotides: TGTGCCAGCAGCTTGCTGATAGCGGACTTCACCGGGGAGCTGTTTTTT.

The chain joins TRBV14 to TRBJ1-3; 9 bases agree with TRBD1. V trimming: 4 bases; J trimming: 8 bases; junction bases outside the gene matches: 3. The length of the CDR3 is 13 residues. Germline V gene data show CDR1 as SGHDN and CDR2 as FVKESK. The CDR3 is CASSRTGVDTIYF. The DNA for the CDR3 is TGTGCCAGCAGCCGGACAGGGGTAGACACCATATATTTT.

Here the CDR3 reads CASSHPSANTEAFF. The DNA of the CDR3 is TGTGCCAGCAGTCACCCGTCAGCGAACACTGAAGCTTTCTTT. V gene TRBV2 combines with J gene TRBJ1-1; D gene ambiguous. The CDR3 has 14 residues. From germline, CDR1 is SNHLY and CDR2 FYNNEI. V lost 5 bases to trimming and J lost 1 base, with 11 bases between them.

In its sample, this clone was seen a few times. The chain is built from TRBV18 and TRBJ1-1; TRBD1 is a possible D gene (6 bases). This CDR3 has 15 residues. V was cut by 5 bases and J by 0 bases, with 13 bases left in between. Germline CDR1 KGHSH, CDR2 LQKENI. CDR3 sequence reads: CASSAPGHLNTEAFF. CDR3 DNA sequence: TGTGCCAGCTCAGCCCCGGGACATCTGAACACTGAAGCTTTCTTT.

The rearrangement uses TRBV7-2 and TRBJ2-5; TRBD1 might be the D (6 bases). Germline CDR1 SGHTA, CDR2 FQGNSA. V lost 5 bases and J 5 bases, leaving 15 bases between the germline ends. The CDR3 is 14 residues long. This chain's CDR3 is CASSQTGFQETQYF. CDR3 coding DNA: TGTGCCAGCAGCCAAACAGGGTTTCAGGAGACCCAGTACTTC.